A selection of T cell receptor beta chains follows, all from one sample in a study of cytomegalovirus exposure and HLA in healthy donors. Sequencing used immunoSEQ multiplex PCR; TCRdb keeps in-frame clones, though not all of them. The sample gives over 200,000 clones, roughly 80% of which show up once; roughly 6% is in the top ten. Sequencing was performed on PBMCs. The receptors stem from a man in his forties or fifties in good health and CMV-seropositive. CDR3s include the opening cysteine and the closing phenylalanine or tryptophan. D genes are given only for firm matches. Some rows have no size entry. The others give once, few or many, or a class for an expanded clone.

cdr3_nt cdr3_aa clone_size v_call d_call j_call
TGTGCCAGCAGCTTCTGGGACAGAAACACTGAAGCTTTCTTT CASSFWDRNTEAFF - TRBV7-9 TRBD1 TRBJ1-1
TGCAGCGTTGGGGCAGGGGGGAACTACGAGCAGTACTTC CSVGAGGNYEQYF - TRBV29-1 - TRBJ2-7
TGTGCCAGCGGCGAGCGGGAGGGCCAAGATACGCAGTATTTT CASGEREGQDTQYF once TRBV6-4 TRBD2 TRBJ2-3
TGTGCCTGGACTCTTAATGCGGGTGGTTACAATGAGCAGTTCTTC CAWTLNAGGYNEQFF - TRBV30 - TRBJ2-1
TGCGCCAGCAGACTAGCGGGACTCGGGGAGCTGTTTTTT CASRLAGLGELFF - TRBV5-1 TRBD2 TRBJ2-2
TGTGCCAGCAGCCCCGGACTAGCCTACAATGAGCAGTTCTTC CASSPGLAYNEQFF - TRBV7-6 TRBD2 TRBJ2-1
TGTGCCTGGAGCGTAAGAGCGGGGGGGCCCCACGAGCAGTACTTC CAWSVRAGGPHEQYF - TRBV30 TRBD2 TRBJ2-7
TGTGCCAGCAGTTACGGGAACAACTACGAGCAGTACTTC CASSYGNNYEQYF - TRBV27 - TRBJ2-7
TGCGCCAGCAGCTTGGACGCGTCAGGTGGGAACACTGAAGCTTTCTTT CASSLDASGGNTEAFF - TRBV5-1 - TRBJ1-1
TGTGCCAGCAGGCCTGGACAGGGAGGTTACAACATTCAGTACTTC CASRPGQGGYNIQYF - TRBV6-5 TRBD1 TRBJ2-4
TGTGCCAGCAGCTTGAGCGCGGGAGTTTTCTACGAGCAGTACTTC CASSLSAGVFYEQYF - TRBV5-4 TRBD2 TRBJ2-7
TGTGCCAGCAGCTTACAGGGGTGGCAGCCCCAGCATTTT CASSLQGWQPQHF few TRBV7-2 - TRBJ1-5
TGTGCCAGCAGTTACATGGCTAGCGGGCCCTACGAGCAGTACTTC CASSYMASGPYEQYF - TRBV6-5 TRBD2 TRBJ2-7
TGTGCCTGGAGTCGACCCGACAGGGACTTAACTGAAGCTTTCTTT CAWSRPDRDLTEAFF - TRBV30 TRBD1 TRBJ1-1
TGTGCCAGCAGGGGGACAGGGGGCAGAGAGACCCAGTACTTC CASRGTGGRETQYF once TRBV6-5 TRBD1 TRBJ2-5
TGTGCCGGAGGGGCTAGTGGAAGCAATCAGCCCCAGCATTTT CAGGASGSNQPQHF - TRBV6-6 - TRBJ1-5
TGTGCCACCAGCAGCGACGGGGGAAACATTCAGTACTTC CATSSDGGNIQYF - TRBV15 - TRBJ2-4
TGTGCCAGCAGCGCGTGGGACTACCAAGAGACCCAGTACTTC CASSAWDYQETQYF - TRBV9 - TRBJ2-5
TGCGCCAGCAGCCGACAGGGGCTTCAAGAGACCCAGTACTTC CASSRQGLQETQYF - TRBV5-1 TRBD1 TRBJ2-5
TGTGCCAGCAGCTTAGAGAAGGGGATTATAAGGGGAGAGACCCAGTACTTC CASSLEKGIIRGETQYF - TRBV7-8 - TRBJ2-5
TGCGCCAGCAGCCGTCCAGGAGAGCTGTTTTTT CASSRPGELFF - TRBV4-1 - TRBJ2-2
TGCGCCAGCAGAAGGTTAGCGGGAGCCAATGAGCAGTTCTTC CASRRLAGANEQFF - TRBV5-1 TRBD2 TRBJ2-1
TGTGCCAGCAGTGCGGGGGACAGGTACACCGGGGAGCTGTTTTTT CASSAGDRYTGELFF - TRBV2 TRBD1 TRBJ2-2
TGTGCCAGCTCACCACTCGAAGCGGGATGGTCTTTT CASSPLEAGWSF - TRBV18 - TRBJ1-1
TGTGCCATAACCGCGGACAGCAACAAGCCCCAGCATTTT CAITADSNKPQHF - TRBV10-3 - TRBJ1-5
TGTGCCAGCAGCTTAACCCCACGAGCGGGAGGCTGGGATTTT CASSLTPRAGGWDF - TRBV7-3 TRBD2 TRBJ2-3
TGTGCCAGCAGCTCGTACAGGGAAGGGCAGTATTTT CASSSYREGQYF - TRBV7-9 - TRBJ2-3
TGTGCCAGCAGTTTATTAGGACAGGGGATAAACACTGAAGCTTTCTTT CASSLLGQGINTEAFF - TRBV28 TRBD1 TRBJ1-1
TGTGCCAGCAGCTCCGGGGATGGAACTGTAGAGACCCAGTACTTC CASSSGDGTVETQYF - TRBV9 - TRBJ2-5
TGTGCCAGCAGTTTATTGCGAGCCAATGAGCAGTTCTTC CASSLLRANEQFF - TRBV27 - TRBJ2-1
TGTGCCAGTAGGGCCACAGGGGCTAACACTGAAGCTTTCTTT CASRATGANTEAFF once TRBV19 TRBD1 TRBJ1-1
TGTGCCAGCTCAGCCGCGGGAATTGACAAAAACATTCAGTACTTC CASSAAGIDKNIQYF - TRBV18 - TRBJ2-4
TGCAGCGTTTGCGGGGGCCCGGGGACTGAAGCTTTCTTT CSVCGGPGTEAFF once TRBV29-1 - TRBJ1-1
TGTGCCTGGGGCCGGGTCTTAAGCTCCTACGAGCAGTACTTC CAWGRVLSSYEQYF - TRBV30 - TRBJ2-7
TGTGCCAGCAGTTCACCGGGACTAGCGGGAGGAGAGACCCAGTACTTC CASSSPGLAGGETQYF few TRBV28 TRBD2 TRBJ2-5
TGTGCCAGCAGCTTTGGACAGCTTTATGGCTACACCTTC CASSFGQLYGYTF - TRBV5-8 - TRBJ1-2
TGTGCCAGCAGCTTAACGGGTGGGAGGGCCGGTGGGACCGGGGAGCTGTTTTTT CASSLTGGRAGGTGELFF - TRBV7-3 TRBD2 TRBJ2-2
TGTGCCAGTAGCCTGCCACCCGGGACCGGGGAGCTGTTTTTT CASSLPPGTGELFF - TRBV19 - TRBJ2-2
TGTGCCAGCAGCTTGGAGGGACAGGGCCATCAGCCCCAGCATTTT CASSLEGQGHQPQHF - TRBV5-8 TRBD1 TRBJ1-5
TGTGCCAGCAACGGACAGTACCTGAACACCGGGGAGCTGTTTTTT CASNGQYLNTGELFF - TRBV6-1 - TRBJ2-2
TGTGCCAGCAGTTTCCGACAGGATAACTATGGCTACACCTTC CASSFRQDNYGYTF - TRBV27 - TRBJ1-2
TGCGCCAGCAGCTTGGTGTTAGCGGGAGGGCCGGGGGATACGCAGTATTTT CASSLVLAGGPGDTQYF - TRBV5-1 TRBD2 TRBJ2-3
TGTGCCAGTAGTAATCCTTTGCTAGCGGCCTCCTACAATGAGCAGTTCTTC CASSNPLLAASYNEQFF - TRBV19 TRBD2 TRBJ2-1
TGCGCCAGCAGCACACAGGGAACTAATGAAAAACTGTTTTTT CASSTQGTNEKLFF - TRBV5-1 - TRBJ1-4
TGTGCCAGCAGTGCATGGGACAGGGATGACACTGAAGCTTTCTTT CASSAWDRDDTEAFF - TRBV6-4 TRBD1 TRBJ1-1
TGTGCCAGCAGTTTCGGAGCGGGACAAGAGACCCAGTACTTC CASSFGAGQETQYF - TRBV28 TRBD2 TRBJ2-5
TGTGCCGTATCTAGCGGGTCCTTCTACGCAGATACGCAGTATTTT CAVSSGSFYADTQYF once TRBV7-9 TRBD2 TRBJ2-3
TGTGCCAGCAGCCCTAGAGGAAGGGGGTGGGACACTGAAGCTTTCTTT CASSPRGRGWDTEAFF - TRBV9 - TRBJ1-1
TGTGCCACCAAAATACAGGGATATAGCAATCAGCCCCAGCATTTT CATKIQGYSNQPQHF - TRBV27 - TRBJ1-5
TGCGCCAGCAGCCGGTTAGCGGGAGAGGCAGATACGCAGTATTTT CASSRLAGEADTQYF - TRBV4-1 TRBD2 TRBJ2-3
TGTGCCAGCAGTTACTCAGAGAGGGTCGGGGCTGAAGCTTTCTTT CASSYSERVGAEAFF - TRBV6-5 - TRBJ1-1
TGCAGCGTTGAAGATCGGGCTAGCGGAAAGAACTCCTACGAGCAGTACTTC CSVEDRASGKNSYEQYF once TRBV29-1 TRBD2 TRBJ2-7
TGCGCCAGCAGCTTGTTAGCGGACACAGATACGCAGTATTTT CASSLLADTDTQYF - TRBV5-1 - TRBJ2-3
TGCGCCAGCAATTTGGACAGGAGCTCTGGAAACACCATATATTTT CASNLDRSSGNTIYF - TRBV4-1 TRBD1 TRBJ1-3
TGTGCCAGCTCGGGACAGGCCTACAATGAGCAGTTCTTC CASSGQAYNEQFF - TRBV28 TRBD1 TRBJ2-1
TGTGCCAGCAGCCCCGACAGATACAATGAGCAGTTCTTC CASSPDRYNEQFF - TRBV11-2 - TRBJ2-1